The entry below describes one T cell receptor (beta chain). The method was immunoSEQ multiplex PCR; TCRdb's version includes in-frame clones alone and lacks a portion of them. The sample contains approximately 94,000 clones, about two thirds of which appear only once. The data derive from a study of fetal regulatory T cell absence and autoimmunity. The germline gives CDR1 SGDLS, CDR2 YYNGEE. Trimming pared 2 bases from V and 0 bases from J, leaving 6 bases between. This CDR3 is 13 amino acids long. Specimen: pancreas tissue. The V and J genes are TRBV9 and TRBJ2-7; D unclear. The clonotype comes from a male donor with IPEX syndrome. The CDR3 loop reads CASSVGNSYEQYF. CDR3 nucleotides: TGTGCCAGCAGCGTTGGCAACTCCTACGAGCAGTACTTC.